This T cell receptor beta chain was recovered during a study of regulatory T cells in long-lasting Graves disease (dated by TCRdb to 2020 to 2022). Background on the whole study: Antithyroid drugs had been taken for less than 3 months by newly diagnosed Graves' disease patients. A total of roughly 35 samples were covered by TCR sequencing, comprising approximately 13 persistent and around 20 newly diagnosed Graves' disease patients. The study was conducted in China and was registered as a clinical trial. Patients with persistent Graves' disease were compared with patients with newly diagnosed Graves' disease using TCR sequencing and RNA sequencing of peripheral blood.

Libraries came from multiplex PCR. Reads for this sample came from an Illumina HiSeq 4000. CDR3 regions were amplified by Arm-PCR with iRepertoire HTBI primers to construct TCR beta libraries. Gel purification was performed on PCR products prior to sequencing. The source study handled its data this way. Across samples, some 62 TRBV and 12 to 15 TRBJ segments were identified and used for gene usage analysis of CDR3 amino acid clonotypes. COPE and FqMerger were used to merge filtered high-quality paired reads into contigs. BLAST was used to align contigs to IMGT TRBV, TRBD and TRBJ reference genes, and CDR3 was defined according to IMGT. Clonotypes above 0.1% frequency were classified as highly expanded clones. Repertoire diversity was measured by Shannon entropy, and V-J evenness by the Gini coefficient. A clonotype was considered public if more than one individual shared it. Starting from the raw public reads, TCRdb applied fastp trimming at Q25, assembled clones with MiXCR and retained in-frame beta chains. Each entry is one CDR3 protein sequence, shown with its most common DNA and genes. The V and J calls and clone size are TCRdb's, not the authors'. This sample comprises 300,000 to 450,000 distinct CDR3 sequences, roughly 15% of them detected only once. The ten largest make up roughly 20% of the sample.

Overall study results and their limits: Only the TCR beta chain was sequenced and analyzed. A larger number of public clonotypes was shared among persistent patients (about 2,700) than among newly diagnosed patients (around 880). As a limitation, the authors acknowledged that the small sample size may reduce accuracy. TRBV28, TRBJ1-2 and TRBJ2-5 were preferentially used in persistent disease, while TRBV20-1 and TRBJ2-1 were favored in newly diagnosed disease. Because the primary lesion, thyroid tissue, could not be accessed, the study looked at peripheral blood alone. Lower TCR Shannon entropy and fewer highly expanded clones were observed in persistent Graves' disease patients than in newly diagnosed patients, which suggested clonal expansion.

The time point label, as the study defines it: newly diagnosed GD, antithyroid drugs for less than 3 months. For both TCR sequencing and RNA sequencing, RNA was extracted from PBMCs using TRIzol. Graves' disease was diagnosed according to American Thyroid Association guidelines. Recruitment of patients was carried out at an endocrinology department in Xi'an, China. Each patient gave approximately 10 milliliters of peripheral blood, collected in an EDTA anticoagulant tube. PBMCs were isolated by Ficoll Paque Plus density gradient separation without further T cell sorting. An Agilent 2100 Bioanalyzer and agarose gel were used to check RNA quality, and a NanoDrop 2000 was used to measure RNA concentration. This clonotype was observed at least ten times. Its antigen is not yet known. Qualities for individual bases were not recorded, and no much larger clone is one base off. The CDR3 runs 16 residues from the cysteine to the phenylalanine. Solely the CDR3 DNA is kept, with 48 bases framed from the first base. The germline V and J ends show losses of 4 bases and 4 bases respectively, and no gene match explains 6 bases of the junction. The germline V gene gives CDR1 as MRHNA and CDR2 as SNTAGT.

Sample: peripheral blood mononuclear cells (PBMCs), taken at new diagnosis, from a patient treated with antithyroid drugs. Recombination linked TRBV6-4 to TRBJ2-3, with 12 bases in between that match TRBD2. The clonotype originates from a female donor with Graves disease. The CDR3 protein is CASSVLAGGPADTQYF. The nucleotide sequence reads as follows: TGTGCCAGCAGTGTCCTAGCGGGGGGGCCGGCAGATACGCAGTATTTT.